The source of this TCR beta chain is a study of blood T cells in healthy people across ages. The CDR3 is 13 amino acids. V lost 4 bases and J lost 9, with 13 bases in between. Germline loops: CDR1 DFQATT, CDR2 SNEGSKA (reference sequence). A second PCR of about 7 to 12 cycles used a sample-barcoded 5' primer and a J-beta primer mix. One entry per CDR3 protein results from TCRdb running MiXCR on the 5' RACE reads. The profile covers 1.5 million to 2 million distinct CDR3 sequences, with 34% appearing a single time and around 10% taken by the ten largest. This clonotype was recorded a few times. The source is a young woman in good health. V gene TRBV20-1 combines with J gene TRBJ1-6; D gene uncertain. Sequenced input: blood. The CDR3: CSATPSRGSPLHF. The DNA of the CDR3 is TGCAGTGCTACCCCCTCGCGTGGTTCACCCCTCCACTTT.